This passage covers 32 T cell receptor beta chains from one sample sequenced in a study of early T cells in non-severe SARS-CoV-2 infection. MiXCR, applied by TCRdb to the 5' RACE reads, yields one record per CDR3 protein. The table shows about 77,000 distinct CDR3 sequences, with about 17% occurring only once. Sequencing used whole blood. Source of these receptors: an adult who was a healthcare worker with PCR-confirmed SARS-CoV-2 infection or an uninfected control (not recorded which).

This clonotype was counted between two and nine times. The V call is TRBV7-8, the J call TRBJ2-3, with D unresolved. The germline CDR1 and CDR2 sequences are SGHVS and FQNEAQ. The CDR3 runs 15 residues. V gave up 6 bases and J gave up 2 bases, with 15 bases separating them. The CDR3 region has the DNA TGTGCCAGCAGTCCTCAGGTTCTCCTCACAGATACGCAGTATTTT. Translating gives CASSPQVLLTDTQYF. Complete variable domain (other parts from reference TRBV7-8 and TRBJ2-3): GAGVSQSPRYKVAKRGQDVALRCDPISGHVSLFWYQQALGQGPEFLTYFQNEAQLDKSGLPSDRFFAERPEGSVSTLKIQRTQQEDSAVYLCASSPQVLLTDTQYFGPGTRLTVL.

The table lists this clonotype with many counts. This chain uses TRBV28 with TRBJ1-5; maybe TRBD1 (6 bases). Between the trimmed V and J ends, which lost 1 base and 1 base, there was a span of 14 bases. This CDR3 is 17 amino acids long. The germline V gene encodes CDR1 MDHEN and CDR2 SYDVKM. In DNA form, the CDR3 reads TGTGCCAGCAGTTTATCGAACAGGGTCAGAAGCAATCAGCCCCAGCATTTT. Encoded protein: CASSLSNRVRSNQPQHF.

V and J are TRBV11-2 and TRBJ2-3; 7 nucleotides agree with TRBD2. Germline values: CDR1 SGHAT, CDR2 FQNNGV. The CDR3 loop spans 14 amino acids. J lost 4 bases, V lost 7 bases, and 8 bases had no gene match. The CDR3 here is CASTVTRGADTQYF. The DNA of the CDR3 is TGTGCCAGCACCGTTACTCGGGGGGCAGATACGCAGTATTTT. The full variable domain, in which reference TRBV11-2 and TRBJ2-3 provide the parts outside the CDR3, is EAGVAQSPRYKIIEKRQSVAFWCNPISGHATLYWYQQILGQGPKLLIQFQNNGVVDDSQLPKDRFSAERLKGVDSTLKIQPAKLEDSAVYLCASTVTRGADTQYFGPGTRLTVL.

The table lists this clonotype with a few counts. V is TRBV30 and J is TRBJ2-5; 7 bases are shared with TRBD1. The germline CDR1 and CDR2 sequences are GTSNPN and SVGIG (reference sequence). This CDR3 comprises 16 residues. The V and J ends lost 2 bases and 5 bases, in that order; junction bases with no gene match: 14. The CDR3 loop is CAWSLHPLTGRETQYF. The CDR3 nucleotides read TGTGCCTGGAGTCTTCACCCCTTGACAGGGCGGGAGACCCAGTACTTC.

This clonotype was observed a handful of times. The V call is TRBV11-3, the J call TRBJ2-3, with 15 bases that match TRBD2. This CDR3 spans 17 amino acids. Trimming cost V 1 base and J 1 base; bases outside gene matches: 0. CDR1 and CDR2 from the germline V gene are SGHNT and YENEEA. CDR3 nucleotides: TGTGCCAGCAGCTTAGGGACTAGCGGGGGGGGCACAGATACGCAGTATTTT. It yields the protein CASSLGTSGGGTDTQYF. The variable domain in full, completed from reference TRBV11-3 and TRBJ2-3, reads EAGVVQSPRYKIIEKKQPVAFWCNPISGHNTLYWYLQNLGQGPELLIRYENEEAVDDSQLPKDRFSAERLKGVDSTLKIQPAELGDSAVYLCASSLGTSGGGTDTQYFGPGTRLTVL.

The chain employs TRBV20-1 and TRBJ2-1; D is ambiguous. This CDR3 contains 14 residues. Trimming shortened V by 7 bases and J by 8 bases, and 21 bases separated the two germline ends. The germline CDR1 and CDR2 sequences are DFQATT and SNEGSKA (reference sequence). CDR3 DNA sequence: TGCAGTGTGAGCGATCCCATATGGGATCATGAGCAGTTCTTC. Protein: CSVSDPIWDHEQFF.

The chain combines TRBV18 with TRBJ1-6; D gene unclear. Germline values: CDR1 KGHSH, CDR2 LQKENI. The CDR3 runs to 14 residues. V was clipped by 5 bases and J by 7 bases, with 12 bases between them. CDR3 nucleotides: TGTGCCAGCTCAACGGGCAAGCGGAATTCACCCCTCCACTTT. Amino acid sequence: CASSTGKRNSPLHF. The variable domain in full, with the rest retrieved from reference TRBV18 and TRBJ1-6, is NAGVMQNPRHLVRRRGQEARLRCSPMKGHSHVYWYRQLPEEGLKFMVYLQKENIIDESGMPKERFSAEFPKEGPSILRIQQVVRGDSAAYFCASSTGKRNSPLHFGNGTRLTVT.

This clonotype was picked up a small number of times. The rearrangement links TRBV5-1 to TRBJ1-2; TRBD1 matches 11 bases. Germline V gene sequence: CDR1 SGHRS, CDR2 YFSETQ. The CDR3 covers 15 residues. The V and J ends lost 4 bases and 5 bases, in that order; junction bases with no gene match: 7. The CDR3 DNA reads TGCGCCAGCAGCCAGCCGGGACAGGGGGAGTATGGCTACACCTTC. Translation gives CASSQPGQGEYGYTF.

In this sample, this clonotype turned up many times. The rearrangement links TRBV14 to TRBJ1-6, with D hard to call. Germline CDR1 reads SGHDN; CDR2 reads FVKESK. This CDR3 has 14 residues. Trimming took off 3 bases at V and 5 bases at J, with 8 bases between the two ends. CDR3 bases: TGTGCCAGCAGCCATGTGGGGAATAATTCACCCCTCCACTTT. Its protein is CASSHVGNNSPLHF. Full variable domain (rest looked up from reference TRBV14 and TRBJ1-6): EAGVTQFPSHSVIEKGQTVTLRCDPISGHDNLYWYRRVMGKEIKFLLHFVKESKQDESGMPNNRFLAERTGGTYSTLKVQPAELEDSGVYFCASSHVGNNSPLHFGNGTRLTVT.

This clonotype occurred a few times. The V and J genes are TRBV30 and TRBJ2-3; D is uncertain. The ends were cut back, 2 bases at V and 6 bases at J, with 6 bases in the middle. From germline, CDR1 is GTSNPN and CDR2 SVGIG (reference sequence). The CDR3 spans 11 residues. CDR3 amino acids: CAWSKVDTQYF. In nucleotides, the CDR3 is TGTGCCTGGAGTAAAGTGGATACGCAGTATTTT.

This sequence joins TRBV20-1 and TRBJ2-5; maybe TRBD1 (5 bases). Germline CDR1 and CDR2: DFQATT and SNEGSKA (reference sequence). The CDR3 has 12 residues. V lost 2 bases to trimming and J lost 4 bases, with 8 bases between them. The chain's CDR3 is CSARPRAETQYF. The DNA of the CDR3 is TGCAGTGCTAGACCCAGGGCAGAGACCCAGTACTTC.

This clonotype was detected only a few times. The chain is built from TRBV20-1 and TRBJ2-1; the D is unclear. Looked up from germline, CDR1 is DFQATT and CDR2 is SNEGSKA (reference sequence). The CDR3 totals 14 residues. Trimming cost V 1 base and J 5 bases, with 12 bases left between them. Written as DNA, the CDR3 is TGCAGTGCTAGAGGTGGAACCAGGAACAATGAGCAGTTCTTC. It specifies CSARGGTRNNEQFF.

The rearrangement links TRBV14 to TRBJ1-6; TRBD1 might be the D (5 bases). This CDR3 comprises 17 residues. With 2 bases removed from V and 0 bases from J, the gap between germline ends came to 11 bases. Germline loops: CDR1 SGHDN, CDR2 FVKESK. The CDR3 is CASSQRQTLSYNSPLHF. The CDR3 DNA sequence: TGTGCCAGCAGCCAACGACAGACCCTCTCCTATAATTCACCCCTCCACTTT.

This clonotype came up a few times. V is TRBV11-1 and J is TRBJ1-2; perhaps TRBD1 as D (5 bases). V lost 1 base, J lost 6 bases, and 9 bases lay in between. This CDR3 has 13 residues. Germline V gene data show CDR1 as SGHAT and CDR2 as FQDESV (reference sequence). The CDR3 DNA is TGTGCCAGCAGCTTAGGACAGAGAGATGGCTACACCTTC. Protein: CASSLGQRDGYTF.

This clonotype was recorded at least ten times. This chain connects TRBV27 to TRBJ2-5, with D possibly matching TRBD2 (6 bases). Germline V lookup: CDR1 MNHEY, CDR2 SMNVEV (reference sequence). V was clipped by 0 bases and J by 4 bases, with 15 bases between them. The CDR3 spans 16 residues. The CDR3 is CASSLSRDSSRETQYF. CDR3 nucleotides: TGTGCCAGCAGTTTATCGAGGGACTCTTCTCGAGAGACCCAGTACTTC.

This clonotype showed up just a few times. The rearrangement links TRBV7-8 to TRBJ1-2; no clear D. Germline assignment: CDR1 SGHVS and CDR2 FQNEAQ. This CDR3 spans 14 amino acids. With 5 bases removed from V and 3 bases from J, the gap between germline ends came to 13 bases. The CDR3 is CASSPRAEHYGYTF. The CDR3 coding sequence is TGTGCCAGCAGCCCCCGAGCGGAGCACTATGGCTACACCTTC.

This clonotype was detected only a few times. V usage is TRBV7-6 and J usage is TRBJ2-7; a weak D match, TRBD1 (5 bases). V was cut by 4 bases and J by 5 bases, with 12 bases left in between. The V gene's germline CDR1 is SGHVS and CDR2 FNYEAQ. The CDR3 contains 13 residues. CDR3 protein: CASSSTVRDEQYF. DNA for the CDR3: TGTGCCAGCAGCTCTACGGTCAGGGACGAGCAGTACTTC. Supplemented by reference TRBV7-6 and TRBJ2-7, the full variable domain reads GAGVSQSPRYKVTKRGQDVALRCDPISGHVSLYWYRQALGQGPEFLTYFNYEAQQDKSGLPNDRFSAERPEGSISTLTIQRTEQRDSAMYRCASSSTVRDEQYFGPGTRLTVT.

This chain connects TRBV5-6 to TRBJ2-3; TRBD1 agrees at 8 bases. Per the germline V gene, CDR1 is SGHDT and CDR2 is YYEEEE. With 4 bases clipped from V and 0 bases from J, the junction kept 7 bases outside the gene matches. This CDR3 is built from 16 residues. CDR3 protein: CASSPRTGYSTDTQYF. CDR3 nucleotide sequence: TGTGCCAGCAGCCCTCGGACAGGGTATAGCACAGATACGCAGTATTTT. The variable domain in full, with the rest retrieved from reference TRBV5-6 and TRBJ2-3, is DAGVTQSPTHLIKTRGQQVTLRCSPKSGHDTVSWYQQALGQGPQFIFQYYEEEERQRGNFPDRFSGHQFPNYSSELNVNALLLGDSALYLCASSPRTGYSTDTQYFGPGTRLTVL.

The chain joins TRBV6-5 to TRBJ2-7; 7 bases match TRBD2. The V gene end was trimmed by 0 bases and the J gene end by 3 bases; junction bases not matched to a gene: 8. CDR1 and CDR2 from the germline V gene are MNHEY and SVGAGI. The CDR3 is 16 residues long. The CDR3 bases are TGTGCCAGCAGTTACTCGTGGACTAGTGTAAGCTACGAGCAGTACTTC. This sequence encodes CASSYSWTSVSYEQYF.

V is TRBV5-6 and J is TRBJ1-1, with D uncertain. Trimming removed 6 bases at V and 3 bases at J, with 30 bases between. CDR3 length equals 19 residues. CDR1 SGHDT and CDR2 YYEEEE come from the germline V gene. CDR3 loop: CASTIFLINLGSKDTEAFF. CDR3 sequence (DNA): TGTGCCAGCACCATCTTCCTTATCAACCTGGGTTCCAAGGACACTGAAGCTTTCTTT.

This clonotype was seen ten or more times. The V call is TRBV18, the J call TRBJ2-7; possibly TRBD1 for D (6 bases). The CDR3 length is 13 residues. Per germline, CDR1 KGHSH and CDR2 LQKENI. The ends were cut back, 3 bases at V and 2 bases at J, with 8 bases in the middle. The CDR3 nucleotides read TGTGCCAGCTCACCGGACAGCGCCTACGAGCAGTACTTC. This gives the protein CASSPDSAYEQYF.

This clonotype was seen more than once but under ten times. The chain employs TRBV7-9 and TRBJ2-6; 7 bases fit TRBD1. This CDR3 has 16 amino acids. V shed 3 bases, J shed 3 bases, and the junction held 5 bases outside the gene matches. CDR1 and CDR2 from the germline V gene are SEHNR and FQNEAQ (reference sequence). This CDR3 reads CASSFGTVFGANVLTF. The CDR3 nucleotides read TGTGCCAGCAGCTTTGGGACAGTTTTTGGGGCCAACGTCCTGACTTTC.

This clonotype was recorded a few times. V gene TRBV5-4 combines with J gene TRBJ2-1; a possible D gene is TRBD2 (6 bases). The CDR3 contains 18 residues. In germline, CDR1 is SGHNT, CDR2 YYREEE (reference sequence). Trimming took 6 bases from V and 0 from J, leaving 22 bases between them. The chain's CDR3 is CASTSTGARPSSYNEQFF. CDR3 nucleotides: TGTGCCAGCACCTCGACGGGAGCCCGGCCGAGCTCCTACAATGAGCAGTTCTTC.

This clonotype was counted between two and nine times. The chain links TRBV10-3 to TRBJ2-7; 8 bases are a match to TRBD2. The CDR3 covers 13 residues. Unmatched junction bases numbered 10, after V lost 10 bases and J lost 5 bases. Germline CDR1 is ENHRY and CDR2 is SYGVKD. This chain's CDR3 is CATHQQAGDEQYF. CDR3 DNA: TGTGCCACCCACCAGCAAGCGGGAGACGAGCAGTACTTC.

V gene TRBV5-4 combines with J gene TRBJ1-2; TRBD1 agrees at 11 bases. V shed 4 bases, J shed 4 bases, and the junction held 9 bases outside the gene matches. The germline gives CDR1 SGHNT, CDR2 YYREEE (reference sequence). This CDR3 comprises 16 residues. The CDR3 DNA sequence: TGTGCCAGCAGCCCACTCCGGACAGGGGGCTTCTATGGCTACACCTTC. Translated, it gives CASSPLRTGGFYGYTF.

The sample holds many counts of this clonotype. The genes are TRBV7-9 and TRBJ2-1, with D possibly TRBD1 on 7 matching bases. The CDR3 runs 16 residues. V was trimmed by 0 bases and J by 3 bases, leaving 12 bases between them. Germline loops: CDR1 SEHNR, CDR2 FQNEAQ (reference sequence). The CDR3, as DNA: TGTGCCAGCAGCTTAGCCGTCCAGGGGGGCTACAATGAGCAGTTCTTC. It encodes CASSLAVQGGYNEQFF.

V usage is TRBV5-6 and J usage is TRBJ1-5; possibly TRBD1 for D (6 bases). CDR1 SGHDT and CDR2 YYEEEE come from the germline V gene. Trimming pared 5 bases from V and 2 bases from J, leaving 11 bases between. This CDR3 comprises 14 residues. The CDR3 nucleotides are TGTGCCAGCAGGCGAAGGGGGGGCAATCAGCCCCAGCATTTT. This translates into CASRRRGGNQPQHF.

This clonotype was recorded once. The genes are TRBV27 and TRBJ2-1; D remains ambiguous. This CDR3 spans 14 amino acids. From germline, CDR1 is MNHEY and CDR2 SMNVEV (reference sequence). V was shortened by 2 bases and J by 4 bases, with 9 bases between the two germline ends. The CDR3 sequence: CASSLQRQYNEQFF. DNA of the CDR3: TGTGCCAGCAGTTTACAGAGGCAGTACAATGAGCAGTTCTTC.

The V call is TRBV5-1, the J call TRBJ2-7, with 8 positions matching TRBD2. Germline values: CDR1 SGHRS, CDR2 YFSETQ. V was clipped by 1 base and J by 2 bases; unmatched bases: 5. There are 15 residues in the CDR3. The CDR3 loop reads CASSLSGAGAYEQYF. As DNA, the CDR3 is TGCGCCAGCAGCTTGAGTGGAGCGGGGGCCTACGAGCAGTACTTC.

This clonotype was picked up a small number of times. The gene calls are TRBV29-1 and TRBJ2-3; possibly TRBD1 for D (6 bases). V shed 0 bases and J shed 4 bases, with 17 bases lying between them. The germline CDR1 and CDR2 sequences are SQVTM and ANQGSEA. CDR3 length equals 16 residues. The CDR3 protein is CSVEEGDRTSSDTQYF. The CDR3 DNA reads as TGCAGCGTTGAAGAGGGAGACAGGACGAGCTCAGATACGCAGTATTTT.

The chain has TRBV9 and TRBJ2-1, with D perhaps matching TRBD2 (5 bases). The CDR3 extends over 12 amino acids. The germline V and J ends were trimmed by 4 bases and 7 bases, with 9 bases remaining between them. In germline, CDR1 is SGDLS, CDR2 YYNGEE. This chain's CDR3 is CASSRDYNEQFF. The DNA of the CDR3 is TGTGCCAGCAGCCGAGACTATAATGAGCAGTTCTTC.

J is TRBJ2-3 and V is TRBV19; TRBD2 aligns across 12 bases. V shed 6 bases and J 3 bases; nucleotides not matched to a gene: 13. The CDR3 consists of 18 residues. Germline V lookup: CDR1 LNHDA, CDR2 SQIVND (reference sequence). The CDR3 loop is CASSLQLAGGPRTDTQYF. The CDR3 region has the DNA TGTGCCAGTAGCCTCCAGCTAGCGGGGGGGCCTCGGACAGATACGCAGTATTTT.